This TCR beta chain derives from a study of T cell responses to AZD1222 COVID-19 vaccine. Produced via immunoSEQ multiplex PCR; TCRdb's table is partial and in-frame only. This table has about 97,000 clones, about 88% appearing once. Germline V lookup: CDR1 SEHNR, CDR2 FQNEAQ (reference sequence). V shed 5 bases, J shed 7 bases, and the junction held 9 bases outside the gene matches. CDR3 size: 15 residues. This specimen was peripheral blood, taken on day 0 of AZD1222 vaccination. V and J are TRBV7-9 and TRBJ2-2; 8 nucleotides match TRBD1. The source of this sequence is an adult in good health. The CDR3 loop reads CASSTTDRANGELFF. In nucleotides, the CDR3 is TGTGCCAGCAGCACCACGGACAGGGCGAACGGGGAGCTGTTTTTT. The full variable domain, with the rest looked up from reference TRBV7-9 and TRBJ2-2, is DTGVSQNPRHKITKRGQNVTFRCDPISEHNRLYWYRQTLGQGPEFLTYFQNEAQLEKSRLLSDRFSAERPKGSFSTLEIQRTEQGDSAMYLCASSTTDRANGELFFGEGSRLTVL.